This T cell receptor (beta chain) was sequenced during a study of blood T cell repertoires in COVID-19. Study-wide context: Samples came from the United States, Italy and Spain, spanning acute and convalescent COVID-19. T cells, B-cell-depleted T cells, or PBMCs provided the cDNA or gDNA that served as material.

As originally analysed: Estimates of nucleated cell counts were drawn from the amplification of reference gene primers. Profiled with immunoSEQ multiplex PCR; TCRdb holds only in-frame clones, not every one. That table gives V, J and clone size, and the DNA gave D and trimming. The sample yields fewer than 150,000 clones, around 88% seen once. Per germline, CDR1 MDHEN and CDR2 SYDVKM. V was shortened by 10 bases and J by 9 bases, with 16 bases between the two germline ends. The CDR3 runs to 13 residues. Sequencing used peripheral blood. The V call is TRBV28, the J call TRBJ1-6; D might be TRBD1 (6 bases). This clonotype was obtained from a woman in her forties or fifties with active or convalescent COVID-19. The CDR3 DNA sequence: TGTGCCACTGCTCGGCAGGGGCTTTCACCCCTCCACTTT. Its protein product is CATARQGLSPLHF. Drawing the rest from reference TRBV28 and TRBJ1-6, the complete variable domain is DVKVTQSSRYLVKRTGEKVFLECVQDMDHENMFWYRQDPGLGLRLIYFSYDVKMKEKGDIPEGYSVSREKKERFSLILESASTNQTSMYLCATARQGLSPLHFGNGTRLTVT.